This TCR beta chain came from a study of spatial heterogeneity in lung cancer. About the study: The roughly 66 donors had untreated early-stage non-small cell lung cancer. The study consistently detected more beta-chain than alpha-chain sequences. On average, each unique TCR and UMI combination appeared more than ten times in raw reads.

This clonotype was found many times. V gave up 4 bases and J gave up 0 bases, with 13 bases separating them. Germline V gives CDR1 DFQATT, CDR2 SNEGSKA (reference sequence). This CDR3 is 14 amino acids long. Time point: blood at routine non-recurrence follow-up after resection. TCRs were sequenced from unsorted whole RNA of tumor, nontumor lung or PBMC. Each CDR3 protein is one row after TCRdb ran MiXCR on the 5' RACE reads. The sample records some 120,000 distinct CDR3 sequences, more than 9% being singletons. The source is a male donor with early-stage non-small cell lung cancer. The sequences come from PBMCs, collected at follow-up. The rearrangement joins TRBV20-1 to TRBJ2-7, with D possibly being TRBD1 (6 bases). CDR3 coding DNA: TGCAGTGCTATTTCGACAGGCCTCTCCTACGAGCAGTACTTC. Amino acid sequence: CSAISTGLSYEQYF.